The clone carrying this T cell receptor beta chain came up a few times. The data were produced by immunoSEQ multiplex PCR, yet TCRdb's version contains in-frame clones alone and is incomplete. The table shows a few hundred thousand clones, with almost 90% occurring only once. The data were obtained in a study of blood T cell repertoires in COVID-19. At the level of the study: There were acute and convalescent COVID-19 samples, and they came from the United States, Italy and Spain.

V was cut by 0 bases and J by 9 bases, with 12 bases left in between. From germline, CDR1 is SGHAT and CDR2 FQDESV (reference sequence). The length of the CDR3 is 15 residues. The sample taken for sequencing was peripheral blood. The TCR comes from a woman aged 25 to 39 with COVID-19, enrolled during active disease. The rearrangement uses TRBV11-1 and TRBJ1-6, with D possibly TRBD1 on 5 matching bases. CDR3 in amino acids: CASSLARGASSPLHF. In DNA form, the CDR3 reads TGTGCCAGCAGCTTAGCGCGCGGGGCCTCTTCACCCCTCCACTTT.